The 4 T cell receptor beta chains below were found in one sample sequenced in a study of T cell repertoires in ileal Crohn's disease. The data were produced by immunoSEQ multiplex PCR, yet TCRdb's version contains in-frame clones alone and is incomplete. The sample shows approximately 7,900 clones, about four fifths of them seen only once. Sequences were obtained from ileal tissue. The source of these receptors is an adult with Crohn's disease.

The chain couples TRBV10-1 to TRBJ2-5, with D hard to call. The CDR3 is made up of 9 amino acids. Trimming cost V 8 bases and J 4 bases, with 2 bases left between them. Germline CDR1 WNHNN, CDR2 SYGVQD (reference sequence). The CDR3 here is CASRETQYF. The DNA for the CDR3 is TGCGCCAGCCGAGAGACCCAGTACTTC.

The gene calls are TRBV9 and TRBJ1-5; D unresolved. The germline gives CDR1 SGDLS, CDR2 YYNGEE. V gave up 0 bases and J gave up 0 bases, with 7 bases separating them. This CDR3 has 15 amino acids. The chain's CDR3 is CASSVGQNSNQPQHF. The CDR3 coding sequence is TGTGCCAGCAGCGTAGGACAAAATAGCAATCAGCCCCAGCATTTT. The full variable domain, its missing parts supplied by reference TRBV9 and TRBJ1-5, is DSGVTQTPKHLITATGQRVTLRCSPRSGDLSVYWYQQSLDQGLQFLIQYYNGEERAKGNILERFSAQQFPDLHSELNLSSLELGDSALYFCASSVGQNSNQPQHFGDGTRLSIL.

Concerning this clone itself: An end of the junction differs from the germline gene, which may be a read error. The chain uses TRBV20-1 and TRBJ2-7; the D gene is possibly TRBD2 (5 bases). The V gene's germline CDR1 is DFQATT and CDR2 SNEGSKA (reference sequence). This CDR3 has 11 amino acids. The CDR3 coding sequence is TGCAGCGCTAAGGAGGACTACGAGCAGTACTTC. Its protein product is CSAKEDYEQYF.

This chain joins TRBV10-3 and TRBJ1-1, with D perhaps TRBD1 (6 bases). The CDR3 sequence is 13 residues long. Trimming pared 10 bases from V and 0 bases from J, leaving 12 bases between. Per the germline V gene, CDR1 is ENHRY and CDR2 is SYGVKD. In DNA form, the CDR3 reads TGTGCCACCAACAGGGTCATGAACACTGAAGCTTTCTTT. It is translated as CATNRVMNTEAFF.